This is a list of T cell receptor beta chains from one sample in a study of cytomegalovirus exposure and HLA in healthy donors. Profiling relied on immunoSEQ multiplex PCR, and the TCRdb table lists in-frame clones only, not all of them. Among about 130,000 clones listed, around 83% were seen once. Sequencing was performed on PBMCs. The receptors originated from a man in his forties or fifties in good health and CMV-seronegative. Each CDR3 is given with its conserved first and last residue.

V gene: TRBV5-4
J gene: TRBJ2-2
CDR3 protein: CASSSDSGELFF

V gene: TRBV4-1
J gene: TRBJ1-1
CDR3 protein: CASSRPGQGYTEAFF

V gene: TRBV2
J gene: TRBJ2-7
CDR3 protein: CASSSSYEQYF

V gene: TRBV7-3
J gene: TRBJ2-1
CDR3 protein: CASSWAGGNNEQFF

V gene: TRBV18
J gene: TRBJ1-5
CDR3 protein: CASSPLNGNQPQHF

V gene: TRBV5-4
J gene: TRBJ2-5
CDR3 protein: CASSFRSGPWETQYF

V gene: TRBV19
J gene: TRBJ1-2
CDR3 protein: CASSSGGTGNYGYTF

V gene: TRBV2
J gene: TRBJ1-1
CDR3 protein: CASSRDRMNTEAFF

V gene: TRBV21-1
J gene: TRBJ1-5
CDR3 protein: CASSMGGNQPQHF

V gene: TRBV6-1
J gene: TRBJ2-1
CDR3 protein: CASSADRYNEQFF

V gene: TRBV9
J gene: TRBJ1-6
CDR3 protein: CASSVGTGRDNSPLHF

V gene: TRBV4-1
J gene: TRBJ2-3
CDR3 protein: CASRPGLAGTDTQYF

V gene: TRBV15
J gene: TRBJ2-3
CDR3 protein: CATSKGGGTDTQYF

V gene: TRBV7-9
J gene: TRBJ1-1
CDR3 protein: CASSFGGETEAFF

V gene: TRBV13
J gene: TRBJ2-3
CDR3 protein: CASSPAAHLNLAGNTDTQYF

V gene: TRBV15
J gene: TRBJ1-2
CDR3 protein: CATSRDRTGGAIANYGYTF

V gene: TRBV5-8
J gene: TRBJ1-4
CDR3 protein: CASSSQGTANEKLFF

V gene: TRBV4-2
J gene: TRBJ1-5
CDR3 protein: CASSSRQGSNQPQHF

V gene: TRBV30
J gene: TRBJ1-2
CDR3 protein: CAWSRGLGYTF

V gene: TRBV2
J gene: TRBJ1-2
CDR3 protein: CASSEGQGAFYGYTF

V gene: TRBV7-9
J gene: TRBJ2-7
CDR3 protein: CASSSPINRASSYEQYF

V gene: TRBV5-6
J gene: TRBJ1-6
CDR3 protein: CASSRDTYYNSPLHF

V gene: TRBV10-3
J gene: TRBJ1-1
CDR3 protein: CAISDRGDTEAFF

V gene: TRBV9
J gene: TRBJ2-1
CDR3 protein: CASSVGRTGGETTFLNEQFF

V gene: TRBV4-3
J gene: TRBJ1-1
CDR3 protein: CASSRTQGATEAFF

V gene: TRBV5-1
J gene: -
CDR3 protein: CASSPGPDYEQYF

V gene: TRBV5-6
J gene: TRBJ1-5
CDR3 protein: CASRARGVGGNQPQHF

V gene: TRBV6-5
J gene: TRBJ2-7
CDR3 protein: CASSSTIGSEQYF

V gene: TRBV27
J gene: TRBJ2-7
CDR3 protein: CASSLAGRLHEQYF

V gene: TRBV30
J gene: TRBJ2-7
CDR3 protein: CAWSYRSPYEQYF

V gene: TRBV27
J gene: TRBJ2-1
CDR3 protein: CASSLNRVVRNEQFF

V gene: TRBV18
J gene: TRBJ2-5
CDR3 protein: CASSPLQTLAGARIETQYF

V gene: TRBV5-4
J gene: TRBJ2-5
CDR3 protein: CASRAWGGQETQYF

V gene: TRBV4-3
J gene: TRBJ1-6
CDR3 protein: CASSQDDRGRNSPLHF

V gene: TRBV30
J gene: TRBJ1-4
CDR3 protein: CAWRGQGWDEKLFF

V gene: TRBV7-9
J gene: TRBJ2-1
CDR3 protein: CASSRLGNEQFF

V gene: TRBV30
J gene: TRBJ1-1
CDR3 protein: CAWSGQAIKAFF

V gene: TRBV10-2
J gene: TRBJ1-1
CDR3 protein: CASSSEGWGTEAFF

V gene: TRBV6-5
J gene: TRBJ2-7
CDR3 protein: CASRGTGGDYEQYF

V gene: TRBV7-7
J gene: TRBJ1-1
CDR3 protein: CASSPIRTGNTEAFF

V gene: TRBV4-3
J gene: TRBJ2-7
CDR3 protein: CASSQDPGAPYEQYF

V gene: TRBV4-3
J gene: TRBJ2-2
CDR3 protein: CASSLTGTYTGELFF

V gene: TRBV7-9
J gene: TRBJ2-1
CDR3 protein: CASSSALLDTSSYNEQFF

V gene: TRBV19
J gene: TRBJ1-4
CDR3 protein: CASTEGANEKLFF

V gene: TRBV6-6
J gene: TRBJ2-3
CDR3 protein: CASRGQGVSTDTQYF

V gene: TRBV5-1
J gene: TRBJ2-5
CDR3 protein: CASSLGLAGGGPETQYF

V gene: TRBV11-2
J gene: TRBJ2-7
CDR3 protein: CASSFASGTGGGEQYF

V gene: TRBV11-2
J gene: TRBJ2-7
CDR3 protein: CASSLDVAGPGKAQYF

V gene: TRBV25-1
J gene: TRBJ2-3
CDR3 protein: CASSEFRNPGHGDTQYF

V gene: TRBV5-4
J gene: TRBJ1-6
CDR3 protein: CASSLEGLNSPLHF

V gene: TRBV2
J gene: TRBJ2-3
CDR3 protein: CASSEQGGTDTQYF

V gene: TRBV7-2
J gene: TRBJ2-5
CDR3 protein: CASSLVSYGRVEETQYF

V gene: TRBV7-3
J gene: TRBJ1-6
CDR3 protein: CASSLGAGMSLHF